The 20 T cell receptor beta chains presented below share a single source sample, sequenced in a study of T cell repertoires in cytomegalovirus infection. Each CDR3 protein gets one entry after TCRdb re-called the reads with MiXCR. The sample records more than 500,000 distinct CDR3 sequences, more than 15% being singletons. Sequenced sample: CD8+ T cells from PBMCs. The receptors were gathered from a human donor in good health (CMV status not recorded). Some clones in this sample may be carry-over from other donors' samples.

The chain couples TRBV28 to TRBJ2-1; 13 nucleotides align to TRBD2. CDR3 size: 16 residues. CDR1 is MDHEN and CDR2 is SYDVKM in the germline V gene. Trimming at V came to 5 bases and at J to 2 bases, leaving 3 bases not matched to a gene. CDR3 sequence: CASSLGTSGTYNEQFF. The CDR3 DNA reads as TGTGCCAGCAGTCTGGGGACTAGCGGGACCTACAATGAGCAGTTCTTC.

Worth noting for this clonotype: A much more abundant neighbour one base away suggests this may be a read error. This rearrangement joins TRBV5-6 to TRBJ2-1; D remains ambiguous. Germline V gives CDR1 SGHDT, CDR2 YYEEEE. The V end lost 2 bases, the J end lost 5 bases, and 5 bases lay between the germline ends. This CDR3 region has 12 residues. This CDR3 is CASSFRHNEQFF. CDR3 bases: TGTGCCAGCAGCTTTCGACACAATGAGCAGTTCTTC.

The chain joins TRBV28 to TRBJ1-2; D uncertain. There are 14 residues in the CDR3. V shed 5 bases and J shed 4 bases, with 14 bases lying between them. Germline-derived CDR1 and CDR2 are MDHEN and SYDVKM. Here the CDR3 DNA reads TGTGCCAGCAGTCCCTTGTCGGGGAGCTATGGCTACACCTTC. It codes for CASSPLSGSYGYTF.

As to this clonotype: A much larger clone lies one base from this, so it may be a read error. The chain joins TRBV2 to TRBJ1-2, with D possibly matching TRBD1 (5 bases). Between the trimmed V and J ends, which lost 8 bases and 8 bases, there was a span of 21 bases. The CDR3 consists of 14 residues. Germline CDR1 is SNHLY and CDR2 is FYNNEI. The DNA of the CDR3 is TGTGCCAGCTATCAGGGCCCAGTGGGGTTCGGCTACACCTTC. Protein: CASYQGPVGFGYTF.

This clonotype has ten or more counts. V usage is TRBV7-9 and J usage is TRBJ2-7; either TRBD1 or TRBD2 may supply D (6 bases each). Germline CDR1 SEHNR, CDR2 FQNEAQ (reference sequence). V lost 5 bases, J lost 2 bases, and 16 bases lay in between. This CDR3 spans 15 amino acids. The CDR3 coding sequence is TGTGCCAGCAGCCCCTGGGGGGCAAACACCTACGAGCAGTACTTC. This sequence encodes CASSPWGANTYEQYF. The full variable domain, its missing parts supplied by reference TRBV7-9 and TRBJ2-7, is DTGVSQNPRHKITKRGQNVTFRCDPISEHNRLYWYRQTLGQGPEFLTYFQNEAQLEKSRLLSDRFSAERPKGSFSTLEIQRTEQGDSAMYLCASSPWGANTYEQYFGPGTRLTVT.

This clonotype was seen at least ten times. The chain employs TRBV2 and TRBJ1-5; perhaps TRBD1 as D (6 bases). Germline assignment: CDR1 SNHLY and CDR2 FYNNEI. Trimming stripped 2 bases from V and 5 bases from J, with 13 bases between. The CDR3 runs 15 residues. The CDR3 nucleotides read TGTGCCAGCAGTGAACCGGGCAGGGGTGATCAGCCCCAGCATTTT. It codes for CASSEPGRGDQPQHF.

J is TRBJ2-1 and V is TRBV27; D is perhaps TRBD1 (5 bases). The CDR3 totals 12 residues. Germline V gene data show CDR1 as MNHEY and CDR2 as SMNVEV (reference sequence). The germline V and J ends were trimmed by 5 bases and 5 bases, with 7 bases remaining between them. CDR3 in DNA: TGTGCCAGCAGTGGGGCAGACAATGAGCAGTTCTTC. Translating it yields CASSGADNEQFF.

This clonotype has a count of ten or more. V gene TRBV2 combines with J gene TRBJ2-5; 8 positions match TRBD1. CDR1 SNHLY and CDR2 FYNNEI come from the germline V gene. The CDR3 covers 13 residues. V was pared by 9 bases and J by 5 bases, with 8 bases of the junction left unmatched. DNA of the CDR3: TGTGCCAGTGCAACAGGGGGAATCGAGACCCAGTACTTC. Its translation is CASATGGIETQYF.

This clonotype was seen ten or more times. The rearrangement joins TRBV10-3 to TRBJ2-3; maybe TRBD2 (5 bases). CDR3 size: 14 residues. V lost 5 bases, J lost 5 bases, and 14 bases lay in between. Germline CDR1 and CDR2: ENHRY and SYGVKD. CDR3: CAISLGLSQDTQYF. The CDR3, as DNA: TGTGCCATCAGTCTTGGACTCAGCCAAGATACGCAGTATTTT.

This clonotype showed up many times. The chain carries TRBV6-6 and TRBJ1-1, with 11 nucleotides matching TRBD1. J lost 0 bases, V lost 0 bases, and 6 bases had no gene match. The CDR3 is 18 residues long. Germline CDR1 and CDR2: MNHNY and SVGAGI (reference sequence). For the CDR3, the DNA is TGTGCCAGCAGTTACTCGAGGGACAGGGGGGATGTGAACACTGAAGCTTTCTTT. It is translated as CASSYSRDRGDVNTEAFF.

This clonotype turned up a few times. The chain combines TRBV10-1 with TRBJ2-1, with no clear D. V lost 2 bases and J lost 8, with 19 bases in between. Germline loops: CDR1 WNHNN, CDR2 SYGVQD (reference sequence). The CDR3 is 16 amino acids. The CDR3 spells CASSEPGATSGHEQFF. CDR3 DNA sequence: TGCGCCAGCAGTGAGCCGGGCGCGACCTCGGGTCATGAGCAGTTCTTC.

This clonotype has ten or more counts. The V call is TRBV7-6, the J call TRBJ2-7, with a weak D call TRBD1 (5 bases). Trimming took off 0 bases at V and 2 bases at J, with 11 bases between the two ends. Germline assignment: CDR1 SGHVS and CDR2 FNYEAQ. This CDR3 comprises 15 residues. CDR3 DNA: TGTGCCAGCAGCTTAGCCCAGGGATCACCCTACGAGCAGTACTTC. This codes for CASSLAQGSPYEQYF.

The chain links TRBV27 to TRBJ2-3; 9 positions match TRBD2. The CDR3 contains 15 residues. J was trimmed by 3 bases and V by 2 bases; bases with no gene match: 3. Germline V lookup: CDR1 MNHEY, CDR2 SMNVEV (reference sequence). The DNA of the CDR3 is TGTGCCAGCAGTTTAATAGCGGGAGATACAGATACGCAGTATTTT. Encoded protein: CASSLIAGDTDTQYF.

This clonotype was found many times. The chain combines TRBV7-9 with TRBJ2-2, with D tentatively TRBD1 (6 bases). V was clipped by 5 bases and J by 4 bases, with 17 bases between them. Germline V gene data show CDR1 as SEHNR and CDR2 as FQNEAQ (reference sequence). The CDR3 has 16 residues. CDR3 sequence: CASSGDQGLFTGELFF. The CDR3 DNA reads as TGTGCCAGCAGCGGCGACCAGGGGCTTTTCACCGGGGAGCTGTTTTTT.

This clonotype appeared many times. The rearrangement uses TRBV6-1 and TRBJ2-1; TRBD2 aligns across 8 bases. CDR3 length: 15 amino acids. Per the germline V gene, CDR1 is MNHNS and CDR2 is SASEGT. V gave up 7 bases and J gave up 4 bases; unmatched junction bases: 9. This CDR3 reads CASNKGGTSYNEQFF. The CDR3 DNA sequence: TGTGCCAGCAATAAGGGTGGGACTAGTTACAATGAGCAGTTCTTC.

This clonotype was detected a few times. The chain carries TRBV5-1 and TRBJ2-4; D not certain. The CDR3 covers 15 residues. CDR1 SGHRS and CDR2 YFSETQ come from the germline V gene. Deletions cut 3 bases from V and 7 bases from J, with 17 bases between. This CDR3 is CASSSEDSIGNIQYF. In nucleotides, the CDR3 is TGCGCCAGCAGCTCCGAGGATTCGATCGGGAACATTCAGTACTTC.

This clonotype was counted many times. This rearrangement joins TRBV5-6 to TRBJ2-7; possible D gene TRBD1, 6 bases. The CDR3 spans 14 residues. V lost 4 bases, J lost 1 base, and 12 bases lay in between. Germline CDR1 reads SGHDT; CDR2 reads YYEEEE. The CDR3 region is CASSPMTGSYEQYF. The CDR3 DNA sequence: TGTGCCAGCAGCCCCATGACAGGTTCCTACGAGCAGTACTTC.

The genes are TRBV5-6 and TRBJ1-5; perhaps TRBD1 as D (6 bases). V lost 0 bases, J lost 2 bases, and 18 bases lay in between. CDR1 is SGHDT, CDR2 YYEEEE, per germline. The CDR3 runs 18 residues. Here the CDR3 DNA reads TGTGCCAGCAGCTTGGCCCAGGGGAACCCCCGAGGCAATCAGCCCCAGCATTTT. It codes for CASSLAQGNPRGNQPQHF.

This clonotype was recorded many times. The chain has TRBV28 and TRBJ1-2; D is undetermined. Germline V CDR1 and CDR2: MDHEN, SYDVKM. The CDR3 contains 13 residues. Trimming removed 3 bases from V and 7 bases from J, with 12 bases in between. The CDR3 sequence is CASSFVPSGGYTF. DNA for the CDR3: TGTGCCAGCAGTTTCGTACCCTCTGGTGGCTACACCTTC.

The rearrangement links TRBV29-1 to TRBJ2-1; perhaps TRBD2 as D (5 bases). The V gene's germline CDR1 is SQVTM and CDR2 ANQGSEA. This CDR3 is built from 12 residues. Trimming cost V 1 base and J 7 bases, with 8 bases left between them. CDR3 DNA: TGCAGCGTTGAAGGGACGGGAAATGAGCAGTTCTTC. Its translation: CSVEGTGNEQFF.